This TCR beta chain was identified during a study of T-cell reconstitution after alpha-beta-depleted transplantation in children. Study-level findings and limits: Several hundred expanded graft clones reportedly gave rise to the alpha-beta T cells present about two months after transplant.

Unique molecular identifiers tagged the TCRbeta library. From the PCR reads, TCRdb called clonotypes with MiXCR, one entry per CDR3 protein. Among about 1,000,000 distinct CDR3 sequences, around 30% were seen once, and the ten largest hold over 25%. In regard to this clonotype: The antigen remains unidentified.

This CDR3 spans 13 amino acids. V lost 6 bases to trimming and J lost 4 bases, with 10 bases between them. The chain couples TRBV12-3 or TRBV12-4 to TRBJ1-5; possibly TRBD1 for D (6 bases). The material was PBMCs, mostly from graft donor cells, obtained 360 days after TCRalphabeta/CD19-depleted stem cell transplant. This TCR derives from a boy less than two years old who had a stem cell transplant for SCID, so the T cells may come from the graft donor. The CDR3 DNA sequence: TGTGCCAGCAGCCGGGGGCAAAATCAGCCCCAGCATTTT. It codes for CASSRGQNQPQHF.